The 25 T cell receptor beta chains listed next were all sequenced from one sample in a study of OX40 agonist ivuxolimab in advanced cancers. Library preparation was by the immunoSEQ multiplex PCR assay. The table comes from immuneACCESS by way of TCRdb, which keeps in-frame sequences with V and J called. Part of the clones is missing from these tables; in studies checked, under half for an unresolved V gene and the rest for unknown reasons. The sample contains fewer than 95,000 clones, under 85% of them found a single time. Of the sample, about 0.4% falls within the top ten clones. This sample comprised CD4+ or CD8+ T cells sorted from blood, obtained in a trial of the OX40 agonist ivuxolimab. All receptors derive from an adult with an advanced solid tumor such as melanoma, head and neck, liver or kidney cancer.

This clone was detected only a few times. The chain carries TRBV2 and TRBJ1-2; D is uncertain. The CDR3 totals 12 residues. Germline V gives CDR1 SNHLY, CDR2 FYNNEI. Trimming pared 5 bases from V and 3 bases from J, leaving 7 bases between. CDR3: CASSSGYYGYTF. The CDR3, as DNA: TGTGCCAGCAGTTCCGGGTACTATGGCTACACCTTC.

This clone appeared once. The chain employs TRBV10-2 and TRBJ1-2; D unclear. Germline V gene lookup returns CDR1 WSHSY and CDR2 SAAADI. Trimming shortened V by 7 bases and J by 4 bases, and 13 bases separated the two germline ends. The CDR3 runs to 13 residues. CDR3 residues: CASTLGWGYGYTF. The CDR3 region has the DNA TGCGCCAGCACCCTAGGTTGGGGCTATGGCTACACCTTC.

The chain links TRBV16 to TRBJ1-2, with 7 bases lining up with TRBD1. The CDR3 runs to 16 residues. Germline CDR1 is KGHSY and CDR2 is FQNENV. J gave up 4 bases and V 2 bases, and 10 bases lay outside the gene matches. As DNA, the CDR3 is TGTGCCAGCAGCCAAGACCGTCCGACAGGGCTCTATGGCTACACCTTC. Protein sequence: CASSQDRPTGLYGYTF.

The rearrangement uses TRBV7-2 and TRBJ2-1, with D unresolved. V was cut by 5 bases and J by 0 bases, with 11 bases left in between. This CDR3 has 15 amino acids. Germline-derived CDR1 and CDR2 are SGHTA and FQGNSA. CDR3 bases: TGTGCCAGCAGCCTCTCGGAAGGCTCCTACAATGAGCAGTTCTTC. Its protein product is CASSLSEGSYNEQFF.

The V gene is TRBV5-1, the J gene TRBJ2-5; 7 positions agree with TRBD2. Germline CDR1 and CDR2: SGHRS and YFSETQ. The CDR3 has 15 amino acids. J was trimmed by 1 base and V by 0 bases; bases with no gene match: 3. CDR3: CASSLVGGIQETQYF. The CDR3 bases are TGCGCCAGCAGCTTGGTGGGGGGGATCCAAGAGACCCAGTACTTC.

The chain recombines TRBV11-2 with TRBJ2-6; D is ambiguous. CDR1 and CDR2 (germline): SGHAT, FQNNGV. V lost 5 bases and J 6 bases, leaving 17 bases between the germline ends. The CDR3 has 16 amino acids. DNA for the CDR3: TGTGCCAGCAGCCCTGGGTGGTCCTCTTTGGCCAACGTCCTGACTTTC. It encodes CASSPGWSSLANVLTF.

This clone has more than one count but fewer than ten. The chain combines TRBV4-2 with TRBJ1-5; D is possibly TRBD1 (5 bases). Germline CDR1 and CDR2: LGHNA and YNFKEQ. This CDR3 region has 15 residues. Trimming cost V 4 bases and J 0 bases, with 10 bases left between them. The CDR3 region has the DNA TGTGCCAGCAGCCCAGGGTCGCATAGCAATCAGCCCCAGCATTTT. This sequence encodes CASSPGSHSNQPQHF.

The chain combines TRBV7-9 with TRBJ2-3, with D possibly TRBD2 on 6 matching bases. The CDR3 is 16 amino acids. Looked up from germline, CDR1 is SEHNR and CDR2 is FQNEAQ (reference sequence). The V and J ends lost 5 bases and 2 bases respectively, with 17 bases between them. CDR3 nucleotides: TGTGCCAGCAGCGACGTGGGTAGCGGACTCACAGATACGCAGTATTTT. Residues: CASSDVGSGLTDTQYF.

This chain's CDR3 is CASSLGRTPEAFF. CDR3 DNA sequence: TGTGCCAGCAGCTTGGGGAGGACCCCTGAAGCTTTCTTT. The rearrangement uses TRBV5-4 and TRBJ1-1; D unresolved. CDR3 length: 13 residues. V shed 0 bases and J shed 6 bases, with 9 bases lying between them. Germline assignment: CDR1 SGHNT and CDR2 YYREEE (reference sequence).

The chain is built from TRBV11-2 and TRBJ2-2, with no clear D. This CDR3 has 13 residues. Germline CDR1 and CDR2: SGHAT and FQNNGV. V was cut by 1 base and J by 3 bases, with 3 bases left in between. Here the CDR3 reads CASSLGDTGELFF. CDR3 nucleotides: TGTGCCAGCAGCTTAGGAGACACCGGGGAGCTGTTTTTT.

The rearrangement joins TRBV7-6 to TRBJ2-2, with TRBD1 matching over 9 bases. The CDR3 covers 15 residues. The germline V gene encodes CDR1 SGHVS and CDR2 FNYEAQ. The junction had 8 bases not matched to a gene; V was cut back by 6 bases and J by 6 bases. Here the CDR3 DNA reads TGTGCCAGCAGACCTGGGACAGGGTGGGCCGGGGAGCTGTTTTTT. Its protein is CASRPGTGWAGELFF.

The CDR3 loop reads CASSLGQAGANVLTF. CDR3 nucleotide sequence: TGTGCCAGCAGCTTGGGACAGGCTGGGGCCAACGTCCTGACTTTC. The chain links TRBV7-3 to TRBJ2-6; 8 nucleotides match TRBD1. Trimming cost V 3 bases and J 2 bases; bases outside gene matches: 0. The V gene's germline CDR1 is SGHTA and CDR2 FQGTGA. The CDR3 extends over 15 amino acids.

The V gene is TRBV21-1, the J gene TRBJ2-1; whether TRBD1, the table's D call, matches the DNA was not checked. TRBV21-1 is labeled a pseudogene. The CDR3 is made up of 13 amino acids. The CDR3 DNA follows: TGTGCCAGCAAGGGGGTTGGATACAATGAGCAGTTCTTC. This encodes CASKGVGYNEQFF.

This clone was counted a single time. Distinct nucleotide sequences in the sample also encode this CDR3. The rearrangement joins TRBV2 to TRBJ2-7; no definite D call. V lost 6 bases and J lost 2, with 5 bases in between. Germline V gene sequence: CDR1 SNHLY, CDR2 FYNNEI. CDR3 length equals 11 residues. The CDR3, as DNA: TGTGCCAGCAGCGAAACCTACGAGCAGTACTTC. This encodes CASSETYEQYF.

The chain joins TRBV28 to TRBJ1-5; D gene uncertain. Trimming left V 8 bases short and J 7 bases short, with 12 bases between. This CDR3 region has 12 residues. CDR1 and CDR2 (germline): MDHEN, SYDVKM. CDR3 residues: CASGEGTQPQHF. The DNA for the CDR3 is TGTGCCAGCGGAGAGGGTACCCAGCCCCAGCATTTT.

The genes are TRBV7-6 and TRBJ2-4, with D maybe TRBD2 (7 bases). The V end lost 1 base, the J end lost 13 bases, and 17 bases lay between the germline ends. The CDR3 contains 14 residues. Germline loops: CDR1 SGHVS, CDR2 FNYEAQ. The CDR3 region is CASSLGSGGKRQYF. CDR3 DNA: TGTGCCAGCAGCTTAGGATCGGGGGGCAAGAGACAGTACTTC.

The J gene is TRBJ1-6, the V gene TRBV2, with unresolved D. The germline V gene encodes CDR1 SNHLY and CDR2 FYNNEI. There are 17 residues in the CDR3. V lost 6 bases and J lost 4, with 19 bases in between. The CDR3 loop reads CASREVPRWGYNSPLHF. The CDR3 DNA is TGTGCCAGCAGGGAGGTCCCACGTTGGGGTTATAATTCACCCCTCCACTTT.

This chain joins TRBV5-6 and TRBJ1-2; D possibly corresponds to TRBD1 (5 bases). This CDR3 is built from 14 residues. The germline V gene has CDR1 SGHDT and CDR2 YYEEEE. V was pared by 6 bases and J by 8 bases, with 20 bases between. The CDR3 bases are TGTGCCAGCATCCGGCGGGGGATGGTATGGGGCTACACCTTC. Translating it yields CASIRRGMVWGYTF.

The chain has TRBV4-1 and TRBJ1-6; perhaps TRBD1 as D (6 bases). V dropped 2 bases and J dropped 8 bases, with 13 bases sitting between them. CDR3 size: 15 residues. The germline CDR1 and CDR2 sequences are MGHRA and YSYEKL. CDR3 protein: CASSQPINRDSPLHF. In DNA, the CDR3 is TGCGCCAGCAGCCAACCGATTAACAGGGATTCACCCCTCCACTTT.

This rearrangement joins TRBV11-1 to TRBJ1-1; D may be TRBD1 (6 bases). Trimming removed 1 base from V and 5 bases from J, with 11 bases in between. The V gene's germline CDR1 is SGHAT and CDR2 FQDESV (reference sequence). This CDR3 is built from 14 residues. The CDR3 sequence: CASSLVQGSTEAFF. DNA for the CDR3: TGTGCCAGCAGCTTAGTCCAGGGGAGTACTGAAGCTTTCTTT.

This clone was counted between two and nine times. The rearrangement joins TRBV6-5 to TRBJ1-4; D gene ambiguous. V was pared by 0 bases and J by 12 bases, with 17 bases between. Germline CDR1 is MNHEY and CDR2 is SVGAGI. The CDR3 is 15 amino acids. CDR3 amino acids: CASSYSSMGRRELFF. The CDR3 bases are TGTGCCAGCAGTTACTCGAGCATGGGAAGGAGGGAACTGTTTTTT.

This chain connects TRBV5-6 to TRBJ2-3; no clear D gene. The CDR3 is made up of 12 amino acids. V was clipped by 3 bases and J by 2 bases, with 4 bases between them. Germline CDR1 is SGHDT and CDR2 is YYEEEE. Written as DNA, the CDR3 is TGTGCCAGCAGCTATTACACAGATACGCAGTATTTT. Translation: CASSYYTDTQYF.

The chain links TRBV19 to TRBJ1-2, with D tentatively TRBD1 (6 bases). Trimming shortened V by 0 bases and J by 4 bases, and 12 bases separated the two germline ends. The CDR3 has 15 amino acids. Germline V gene lookup returns CDR1 LNHDA and CDR2 SQIVND (reference sequence). The CDR3 reads CASSIEPGAGYGYTF. As DNA, the CDR3 is TGTGCCAGTAGTATAGAACCGGGGGCCGGCTATGGCTACACCTTC.

The rearrangement links TRBV5-8 to TRBJ2-7; possible D gene TRBD2, 5 bases. The CDR3 spans 15 residues. Trimming removed 3 bases at V and 3 bases at J, with 16 bases between. Germline V gene sequence: CDR1 SGHTS, CDR2 YDEGEE. The CDR3 DNA sequence: TGTGCCAGCAGCTATGCCTCCGGGCGGGTCTACGAGCAGTACTTC. Protein: CASSYASGRVYEQYF.

The chain joins TRBV6-1 to TRBJ1-5, with D hard to call. Germline values: CDR1 MNHNS, CDR2 SASEGT. The CDR3 spans 15 residues. Between the trimmed V and J ends, which lost 5 bases and 7 bases, there was a span of 18 bases. The CDR3 DNA reads as TGTGCCAGCAGTCCAAGGTCCTTCTCGGGGCAGCCCCAGCATTTT. This gives the protein CASSPRSFSGQPQHF.